The next 7 T cell receptor beta chains were all read from a single sample in a study of T-cell reconstitution after alpha-beta-depleted transplantation in children. Library preparation (for TCRbeta) was performed with unique molecular identifiers. TCRdb re-called the PCR reads through MiXCR, storing one row per CDR3 protein. The sample records about 900,000 distinct CDR3 sequences, about 30% being singletons. The sequences come from PBMCs, mostly from graft donor cells, collected 360 days after TCRalphabeta/CD19-depleted stem cell transplant. The source is a boy under two years old who had a stem cell transplant for SCID, so the T cells may come from the graft donor.

This clonotype was seen more than once but under ten times. This chain uses TRBV6-5 with TRBJ1-2; D possibly corresponds to TRBD1 (5 bases). CDR1 MNHEY and CDR2 SVGAGI come from the germline V gene. The CDR3 totals 13 residues. Trimming took off 0 bases at V and 8 bases at J, with 10 bases between the two ends. The CDR3 region is CASSYSRDWGYTF. CDR3 nucleotides: TGTGCCAGCAGTTACTCGAGGGACTGGGGCTACACCTTC.

The J gene is TRBJ2-7, the V gene TRBV9, with 8 bases identical to TRBD2. V was clipped by 4 bases and J by 3 bases; unmatched bases: 6. The CDR3 has 14 amino acids. CDR1 is SGDLS, CDR2 YYNGEE, per germline. The CDR3 bases are TGTGCCAGCAGCCCCAGGACTAGCTTCTACGAGCAGTACTTC. Its protein is CASSPRTSFYEQYF.

A few counts support this clonotype. The chain combines TRBV2 with TRBJ1-1, with D uncertain. This CDR3 is 13 amino acids long. Trimming shortened V by 10 bases and J by 0 bases, and 12 bases separated the two germline ends. Germline CDR1 reads SNHLY; CDR2 reads FYNNEI. The CDR3: CANRREMNTEAFF. The DNA of the CDR3 is TGTGCCAACAGAAGGGAAATGAACACTGAAGCTTTCTTT.

This clonotype was counted a few times. V and J are TRBV20-1 and TRBJ1-5, with a weak D call TRBD1 (5 bases). CDR3 size: 15 residues. Germline values: CDR1 DFQATT, CDR2 SNEGSKA (reference sequence). Trimming left V 6 bases short and J 2 bases short, with 17 bases between. This CDR3 reads CSARWAGTGNQPQHF. The CDR3 region has the DNA TGCAGTGCCCGATGGGCCGGGACCGGCAATCAGCCCCAGCATTTT.

The chain uses TRBV6-5 and TRBJ1-3, with D maybe TRBD1 (5 bases). V was cut by 0 bases and J by 4 bases, with 10 bases left in between. Germline CDR1 is MNHEY and CDR2 is SVGAGI. The CDR3 loop spans 15 amino acids. The CDR3 reads CASSYSQGQGNTIYF. In nucleotides, the CDR3 is TGTGCCAGCAGTTACTCTCAGGGCCAAGGAAACACCATATATTTT.

The gene calls are TRBV6-1 and TRBJ1-5; 9 nucleotides line up with TRBD1. The length of the CDR3 is 15 residues. Trimming took 6 bases from V and 4 from J; bases not matched to a gene: 7. Per germline, CDR1 MNHNS and CDR2 SASEGT. CDR3 DNA sequence: TGTGCCAGCAGCATACTTGGGACAGGGAATCAGCCCCAGCATTTT. This sequence encodes CASSILGTGNQPQHF.

The chain is built from TRBV15 and TRBJ2-5; 12 bases align to TRBD1. Germline lookup yields CDR1 LNHNV and CDR2 YYDKDF (reference sequence). V trimming: 5 bases; J trimming: 5 bases; junction bases outside the gene matches: 12. The CDR3 has 17 amino acids. The CDR3 is CATSPGTGGLRQETQYF. The CDR3 nucleotides read TGTGCCACCAGCCCCGGGACAGGGGGCCTAAGGCAGGAGACCCAGTACTTC.